This T cell receptor beta chain comes out of a study of blood T cell repertoires in COVID-19. On the study more broadly: In each case, the material was cDNA or gDNA derived from T cells, B-cell-depleted T cells, or PBMCs.

Only in-frame clones appear in the TCRdb table, and some are missing; sequencing was by immunoSEQ multiplex PCR. In the table there are approximately 200,000 clones, around 90% of which are singletons. The CDR3 consists of 14 residues. In germline, CDR1 is KGHSH, CDR2 LQKENI. V was trimmed by 2 bases and J by 1 base, leaving 8 bases between them. The receptor was isolated from a woman younger than 45 who had recovered from COVID-19. The chain is built from TRBV18 and TRBJ1-1; D remains ambiguous. What was sequenced was PBMCs or T cells enriched from blood (not recorded which). The CDR3 DNA sequence: TGTGCCAGCTCACCAGGCAGGTGGAACACTGAAGCTTTCTTT. Protein sequence: CASSPGRWNTEAFF.